This T cell receptor beta chain was captured in a study of neurological immune-mediated disorders. Germline V CDR1 and CDR2: SGHTA, FQGTGA. Trimming shortened V by 4 bases and J by 5 bases, and 9 bases separated the two germline ends. The CDR3 length is 13 residues. TCRdb reprocessed the 5' RACE reads with MiXCR, giving one entry per CDR3 protein. The sample lists fewer than 30,000 distinct CDR3 sequences, approximately 13% seen once, with 4.5% to 5.5% in the top ten. This clonotype was observed at least ten times. The time point here: technical triplicate 1. The specimen sequenced was CD4+ T cells from blood. The TCR sequence derives from a female donor with HTLV-1-associated myelopathy (HAM/TSP). This chain joins TRBV7-3 and TRBJ2-1; D is ambiguous. The CDR3 region has the DNA TGTGCCAGCAGCTACGCCCCTGACAATGAGCAGTTCTTC. Protein product: CASSYAPDNEQFF. Using reference TRBV7-3 and TRBJ2-1 for the parts outside the CDR3, the full variable domain is GAGVSQTPSNKVTEKGKYVELRCDPISGHTALYWYRQSLGQGPEFLIYFQGTGAADDSGLPNDRFFAVRPEGSVSTLKIQRTERGDSAVYLCASSYAPDNEQFFGPGTRLTVL.